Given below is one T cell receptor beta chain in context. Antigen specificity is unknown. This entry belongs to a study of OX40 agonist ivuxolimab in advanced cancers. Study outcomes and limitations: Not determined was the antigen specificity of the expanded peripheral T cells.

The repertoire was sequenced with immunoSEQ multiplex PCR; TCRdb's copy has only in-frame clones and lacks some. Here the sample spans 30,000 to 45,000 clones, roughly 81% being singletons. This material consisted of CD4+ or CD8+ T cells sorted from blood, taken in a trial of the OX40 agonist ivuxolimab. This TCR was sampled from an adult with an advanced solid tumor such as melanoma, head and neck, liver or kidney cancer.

CDR3 loop: CASSPGRPLGEQFF. The CDR3 bases are TGTGCCAGCAGCCCTGGGAGGCCCCTTGGGGAGCAGTTCTTC. The rearrangement uses TRBV7-6 and TRBJ2-1, with D maybe TRBD2 (6 bases). This CDR3 spans 14 amino acids. In germline, CDR1 is SGHVS, CDR2 FNYEAQ. The V end lost 5 bases, the J end lost 10 bases, and 18 bases lay between the germline ends.